Listed below are T cell receptor beta chains from one sample, sequenced in a study of blood T cell repertoires in COVID-19. Method: immunoSEQ multiplex PCR; TCRdb's copy keeps in-frame clones and lacks some. The table lists 400,000 or so clones, over 75% of them singletons. The specimen sequenced was PBMCs or T cells enriched from blood (not recorded which). These receptors originate from a woman aged 40 to 50 with acute COVID-19. The CDR3 runs from the conserved cysteine through the conserved F or W. The D gene is left open where the match is weak. For some rows the clone size is stated as once, few or many, or as a class when expanded; others skip it.

>TRBV13|few|TRBD2|TRBJ2-2
CASSSWTSGGARTGELFF
TGTGCCAGCAGCTCATGGACTAGCGGGGGGGCACGGACCGGGGAGCTGTTTTTT
>TRBV7-9|NA|TRBD2|TRBJ2-2
CASSRGQRTSGTGELFF
TGTGCCAGCAGCCGGGGGCAACGGACTAGCGGGACCGGGGAGCTGTTTTTT
>TRBV19|NA|NA|TRBJ2-6
CASSPVYSGANVLTF
TGTGCCAGTAGTCCGGTTTACTCTGGGGCCAACGTCCTGACTTTC
>TRBV4-1|NA|NA|TRBJ2-4
CASSPQGRGPKNIQYF
TGCGCCAGCAGCCCACAGGGTCGGGGACCCAAAAACATTCAGTACTTC
>TRBV30|NA|TRBD1|TRBJ1-6
CAGLRTGLGNSPLHF
TGTGCCGGACTCCGGACAGGCCTTGGGAATTCACCCCTCCACTTT
>TRBV2|NA|TRBD2|TRBJ2-5
CAIPTSGGGVIGTQYF
TGTGCCATACCGACTAGCGGGGGCGGGGTGATTGGGACCCAGTACTTC
>TRBV25-1|NA|TRBD1|TRBJ2-2
CASSALLGQGTNTGELFF
TGTGCCAGCAGTGCCCTGCTGGGACAGGGCACGAACACCGGGGAGCTGTTTTTT
>TRBV6-5|NA|TRBD1|TRBJ1-2
CASSRDRAQGYTF
TGTGCCAGCAGTCGTGACAGGGCCCAGGGCTACACCTTC
>TRBV4-1|NA|TRBD1|TRBJ2-3
CASSQEMDRPTDTQYF
TGCGCCAGCAGCCAAGAGATGGACAGGCCCACAGATACGCAGTATTTT
>TRBV30|NA|TRBD1|TRBJ1-5
CAWSEGGGRYQPQHF
TGTGCCTGGAGTGAAGGGGGCGGGAGGTATCAGCCCCAGCATTTT
>TRBV2|NA|NA|TRBJ1-5
CASRHDSNQPQHF
TGTGCCAGCAGACATGATAGCAATCAGCCCCAGCATTTT
>TRBV7-9|NA|NA|TRBJ2-7
CASSLRSGGIYEQYF
TGTGCCAGCAGCTTACGGTCAGGGGGGATCTACGAGCAGTACTTC
>TRBV30|NA|TRBD1|TRBJ2-7
CARGTVYEQYF
TGTGCTCGAGGGACAGTCTACGAGCAGTACTTC
>TRBV7-9|NA|NA|TRBJ2-7
CASSKGRGSSYEQYF
TGTGCCAGCAGCAAAGGACGAGGTAGCTCCTACGAGCAGTACTTC
>TRBV5-1|once|TRBD2|TRBJ2-1
CASSIGGGAFNEQFF
TGCGCCAGCAGCATCGGCGGGGGGGCTTTCAATGAGCAGTTCTTC
>TRBV18|NA|TRBD1|TRBJ1-6
CASSPSRTGHGEALHF
TGTGCCAGCTCACCATCCCGGACAGGTCATGGGGAGGCCCTCCACTTT
>TRBV12-3/TRBV12-4|NA|NA|TRBJ1-1
CASTLQGSTEAFF
TGTGCCAGCACCCTGCAGGGATCCACTGAAGCTTTCTTT
>TRBV5-1|NA|NA|TRBJ1-6
CASSPTGHGVNSPLHF
TGCGCCAGCAGCCCCACCGGTCACGGGGTTAATTCACCCCTCCACTTT
>TRBV30|NA|TRBD1|TRBJ1-4
CAWTNIGGGEKLFF
TGTGCCTGGACCAATATAGGGGGCGGTGAAAAACTGTTTTTT
>TRBV4-2|NA|NA|TRBJ1-6
CASSQDSGFDSPLHF
TGTGCCAGCAGCCAAGATAGCGGTTTTGATTCACCCCTCCACTTT
>TRBV19|NA|NA|TRBJ1-5
CASMGRAFSYQPQHF
TGTGCCAGTATGGGGAGGGCTTTTTCTTATCAGCCCCAGCATTTT
>TRBV3-1/TRBV3-2|NA|TRBD1|TRBJ1-2
CASSRDRVSLGYTF
TGTGCCAGCAGCCGAGACAGGGTTTCCTTGGGCTACACCTTC
>TRBV18|NA|TRBD2|TRBJ2-7
CASSPLSGEHGEQYF
TGTGCCAGCTCACCCCTTAGCGGGGAGCACGGGGAGCAGTACTTC